What follows are 9 T cell receptor beta chains derived from one specimen sequenced in a study of blood T cell repertoires in COVID-19. Data came from immunoSEQ multiplex PCR; TCRdb stores just in-frame clones and leaves some out. This table holds fewer than 300,000 clones, 82% found once. The material sequenced was peripheral blood. The receptor set was obtained from a woman younger than 35 with acute or convalescent COVID-19.

The chain recombines TRBV19 with TRBJ1-5; the D gene is possibly TRBD1 (6 bases). Trimming pared 7 bases from V and 7 bases from J, leaving 11 bases between. This CDR3 has 12 residues. Per germline, CDR1 LNHDA and CDR2 SQIVND (reference sequence). CDR3 nucleotides: TGTGCCAGTACAGGGGATAGACAGCCCCAGCATTTT. Its translation is CASTGDRQPQHF.

There are a few counts of this clone. J is TRBJ2-2 and V is TRBV11-2, with 8 bases aligning to TRBD1. Germline CDR1 SGHAT, CDR2 FQNNGV. The CDR3 has 16 residues. The V segment lost 7 bases and the J segment 2 bases; nucleotides outside the gene matches: 9. CDR3 protein: CASKSSDRGNTGELFF. The CDR3 nucleotides read TGTGCCAGCAAGTCTAGCGACAGGGGAAACACCGGGGAGCTGTTTTTT.

The V gene is TRBV6-1, the J gene TRBJ1-2; D may be TRBD1 (5 bases). Trimming pared 6 bases from V and 5 bases from J, leaving 13 bases between. The CDR3 totals 13 residues. CDR1 is MNHNS, CDR2 SASEGT, per germline. The CDR3, as DNA: TGTGCCAGCAGCCCCACGGGGGAGTATGGCTACACCTTC. It translates to CASSPTGEYGYTF.

This clone was recorded a few times. This sample includes further DNA sequences coding for the same CDR3. This chain uses TRBV18 with TRBJ1-1, with D tentatively TRBD1 (6 bases). The germline CDR1 and CDR2 sequences are KGHSH and LQKENI. Between the trimmed V and J ends, which lost 3 bases and 1 base, there was a span of 6 bases. This CDR3 comprises 13 residues. The CDR3 loop is CASSPGQNTEAFF. Written as DNA, the CDR3 is TGTGCCAGCTCACCGGGACAGAACACTGAAGCTTTCTTT.

The V and J genes are TRBV27 and TRBJ1-6; possibly TRBD1 for D (6 bases). The germline CDR1 and CDR2 sequences are MNHEY and SMNVEV (reference sequence). This CDR3 is 15 amino acids long. Trimming stripped 4 bases from V and 4 bases from J, with 11 bases between. CDR3 residues: CASSSRGGYNSPLHF. CDR3 nucleotides: TGTGCCAGCAGTTCAAGGGGGGGTTATAATTCACCCCTCCACTTT.

The CDR3 spells CASSPVGRAQYF. The CDR3 nucleotides are TGTGCCAGCAGTCCGGTCGGGAGGGCGCAGTATTTT. V usage is TRBV6-2 or TRBV6-3 and J usage is TRBJ2-3; 8 nucleotides agree with TRBD2. The CDR3 loop spans 12 amino acids. V trimming: 5 bases; J trimming: 10 bases; junction bases outside the gene matches: 5. Germline CDR1 MNHEY, CDR2 SVGEGT.

This rearrangement joins TRBV6-5 to TRBJ1-1; maybe TRBD1 (5 bases). CDR1 MNHEY and CDR2 SVGAGI come from the germline V gene. Between the trimmed V and J ends, which lost 2 bases and 4 bases, there was a span of 8 bases. CDR3 size: 13 residues. CDR3 in DNA: TGTGCCAGCAGTTACGGGGGGGGCACTGAAGCTTTCTTT. Translated, it gives CASSYGGGTEAFF.

The V call is TRBV2, the J call TRBJ2-7, with a weak D call TRBD1 (5 bases). Germline CDR1 SNHLY, CDR2 FYNNEI. This CDR3 contains 12 residues. V was cut by 4 bases and J by 3 bases, with 7 bases left in between. For the CDR3, the DNA is TGTGCCAGCAGTGGGACACACTACGAGCAGTACTTC. Its translation: CASSGTHYEQYF.

The gene calls are TRBV19 and TRBJ1-5; TRBD1 matches at 9 bases. The CDR3 runs to 15 residues. The germline gives CDR1 LNHDA, CDR2 SQIVND (reference sequence). J lost 5 bases, V lost 6 bases, and 8 bases had no gene match. CDR3: CASRFGTGQYQPQHF. CDR3 coding DNA: TGTGCCAGTAGATTTGGGACAGGGCAGTATCAGCCCCAGCATTTT. The full variable domain, with the rest looked up from reference TRBV19 and TRBJ1-5, is DGGITQSPKYLFRKEGQNVTLSCEQNLNHDAMYWYRQDPGQGLRLIYYSQIVNDFQKGDIAEGYSVSREKKESFPLTVTSAQKNPTAFYLCASRFGTGQYQPQHFGDGTRLSIL.